The subject of this entry is one T cell receptor (beta chain). The data originate from a study of T cell changes during pregnancy in multiple sclerosis. V shed 9 bases and J 0 bases; nucleotides not matched to a gene: 4. The CDR3 length is 14 residues. Per the germline V gene, CDR1 is SGHTA and CDR2 is FQGNSA. The repertoire was sequenced with immunoSEQ multiplex PCR; TCRdb's copy has only in-frame clones and lacks some. Of 60,000 or so clones listed, more than 80% are singletons. The sample here was CD4+ T cells from peripheral blood mononuclear cells, taken after pregnancy. The receptor's source is a female donor in good health, enrolled as a control in a pregnancy study. This rearrangement joins TRBV7-2 to TRBJ2-1; 8 bases are shared with TRBD1. The CDR3 region is CASGQGNSYNEQFF. The CDR3 DNA reads as TGTGCCAGTGGACAGGGAAACTCCTACAATGAGCAGTTCTTC.